One and the same sample provided the 6 T cell receptor beta chains below, sequenced in a study of T cells in Graves' hyperthyroidism and ophthalmopathy. RNA transcripts served as the template for amplifying TCR beta CDR3 regions. Carried out on the TCR CDR3, a first-round RT-PCR used the HTBI primer set. In TCRdb, the multiplex PCR reads were re-called with MiXCR into one record per CDR3 protein. The data show approximately 560,000 distinct CDR3 sequences, with around 16% seen just once and around 7.3% held by the top ten. Source material: blood. The receptors were sampled from a woman in her twenties or thirties with Graves' hyperthyroidism.

This clonotype was seen at least ten times. The genes are TRBV2 and TRBJ1-2; D not certain. This CDR3 is built from 13 residues. CDR1 and CDR2 (germline): SNHLY, FYNNEI. V was cut by 3 bases and J by 7 bases, with 12 bases left in between. CDR3 DNA: TGTGCCAGCAGTGATGAGGGAAGAGGTGGCTACACCTTC. Translated: CASSDEGRGGYTF. The full variable domain, rest sourced from reference TRBV2 and TRBJ1-2, is EPEVTQTPSHQVTQMGQEVILRCVPISNHLYFYWYRQILGQKVEFLVSFYNNEISEKSEIFDDQFSVERPDGSNFTLKIRSTKLEDSAMYFCASSDEGRGGYTFGSGTRLTVV.

This clonotype was seen ten or more times. The chain employs TRBV7-9 and TRBJ2-3, with D possibly TRBD2 on 5 matching bases. Germline V gives CDR1 SEHNR, CDR2 FQNEAQ (reference sequence). With 5 bases removed from V and 4 bases from J, the gap between germline ends came to 16 bases. This CDR3 is built from 15 residues. CDR3 DNA: TGTGCCAGCAGCCACCCCGGGGATTTGGCAGATACGCAGTATTTT. Amino acid sequence: CASSHPGDLADTQYF. Full variable domain (rest looked up from reference TRBV7-9 and TRBJ2-3): DTGVSQNPRHKITKRGQNVTFRCDPISEHNRLYWYRQTLGQGPEFLTYFQNEAQLEKSRLLSDRFSAERPKGSFSTLEIQRTEQGDSAMYLCASSHPGDLADTQYFGPGTRLTVL.

There are many counts of this clonotype. The chain recombines TRBV6-5 with TRBJ1-1; 10 bases are a match to TRBD1. Germline V gene data show CDR1 as MNHEY and CDR2 as SVGAGI. The V segment lost 0 bases and the J segment 0 bases; nucleotides outside the gene matches: 13. CDR3 length: 20 residues. CDR3: CASSYSVPPGQGIMNTEAFF. The CDR3 bases are TGTGCCAGCAGTTACTCGGTCCCACCGGGACAGGGGATAATGAACACTGAAGCTTTCTTT.

In its sample, this clonotype was seen a few times. In nucleotides, the CDR3 is TGCAGCGTTGAAAGCGATACGCAGTATTTT. Protein sequence: CSVESDTQYF. This chain uses TRBV29-1 with TRBJ2-3; D not certain. Germline CDR1 reads SQVTM; CDR2 reads ANQGSEA. The V gene lost 2 bases and the J gene lost 6 bases, with 3 bases spanning the gap. The CDR3 extends over 10 amino acids.

This clonotype was found a few times. V is TRBV6-5 and J is TRBJ2-3; unclear D gene. The CDR3 extends over 14 amino acids. V lost 2 bases to trimming and J lost 3 bases, with 9 bases between them. Per the germline V gene, CDR1 is MNHEY and CDR2 is SVGAGI. Here the CDR3 reads CASSYRPTTDTQYF. In DNA form, the CDR3 reads TGTGCCAGCAGTTACAGACCGACAACAGATACGCAGTATTTT.

The table lists this clonotype with a few counts. This chain connects TRBV9 to TRBJ1-6, with 8 bases identical to TRBD1. There are 15 residues in the CDR3. Losses at the gene ends were 2 bases for V and 9 bases for J; bases not matched to a gene: 7. The germline V gene encodes CDR1 SGDLS and CDR2 YYNGEE. The CDR3 region is CASSVYGQGASPLHF. The CDR3 DNA reads TGTGCCAGCAGCGTCTACGGACAGGGCGCTTCACCCCTCCACTTT.